What follows are 26 T cell receptor beta chains derived from one specimen sequenced in a study of blood T cell repertoires in COVID-19 (dated by TCRdb to 2020 to 2022). Library creation used the immunoSEQ multiplex PCR assay. TCRdb holds this immuneACCESS table with in-frame rearrangements only. Some clones are missing; in checked studies, unresolved V genes explain under half, and the rest has no known cause. This sample has about 140,000 clones in its table, and over 65% of those were observed once. The ten largest clones add up to 3.5% to 5% of the sample. Input material: peripheral blood. The receptors were gathered from a woman over 75 with active or convalescent COVID-19.

The chain links TRBV30 to TRBJ2-3; D call uncertain. The CDR3 has 13 residues. In germline, CDR1 is GTSNPN, CDR2 SVGIG (reference sequence). The V and J ends lost 2 bases and 4 bases respectively, with 10 bases between them. CDR3 loop: CAWSTNSPDTQYF. For the CDR3, the DNA is TGTGCCTGGAGTACTAACTCCCCAGATACGCAGTATTTT.

The chain uses TRBV7-9 and TRBJ1-2; D is possibly TRBD1 (6 bases). Germline lookup yields CDR1 SEHNR and CDR2 FQNEAQ (reference sequence). Trimming removed 6 bases from V and 5 bases from J, with 10 bases in between. This CDR3 comprises 12 residues. The CDR3 DNA sequence: TGTGCCAGCAGGCCACAGGGATATGGCTACACCTTC. Its protein is CASRPQGYGYTF.

V gene TRBV9 combines with J gene TRBJ2-5; 10 bases are a match to TRBD2. Losses at the gene ends were 4 bases for V and 5 bases for J; bases not matched to a gene: 11. This CDR3 comprises 16 residues. Germline V gene data show CDR1 as SGDLS and CDR2 as YYNGEE. The CDR3 sequence: CASSNHPSGGTETQYF. The CDR3 region has the DNA TGTGCCAGCAGCAACCACCCTAGCGGGGGTACGGAGACCCAGTACTTC. Full variable domain (outside the CDR3, taken from reference TRBV9 and TRBJ2-5): DSGVTQTPKHLITATGQRVTLRCSPRSGDLSVYWYQQSLDQGLQFLIQYYNGEERAKGNILERFSAQQFPDLHSELNLSSLELGDSALYFCASSNHPSGGTETQYFGPGTRLLVL.

There are a few counts of this clone. The chain links TRBV10-3 to TRBJ2-7; 9 bases line up with TRBD2. The ends lost 10 bases at V and 0 bases at J; junction bases unmatched: 13. Germline V CDR1 and CDR2: ENHRY, SYGVKD. The CDR3 is made up of 16 amino acids. The chain's CDR3 is CATFPNAGGTSYEQYF. The CDR3 DNA sequence: TGTGCCACCTTCCCAAACGCGGGGGGGACCTCCTACGAGCAGTACTTC.

This clone has more than one count but fewer than ten. The chain has TRBV5-4 and TRBJ1-4; D remains unclear. The CDR3 loop spans 12 amino acids. In germline, CDR1 is SGHNT, CDR2 YYREEE (reference sequence). With 0 bases removed from V and 8 bases from J, the gap between germline ends came to 5 bases. The CDR3 is CASSLDQEKLFF. CDR3 nucleotides: TGTGCCAGCAGCTTGGACCAGGAAAAACTGTTTTTT.

The rearrangement uses TRBV5-6 and TRBJ1-1, with D tentatively TRBD1 (5 bases). The CDR3 is 16 amino acids. Trimming stripped 0 bases from V and 3 bases from J, with 15 bases between. CDR1 and CDR2 from the germline V gene are SGHDT and YYEEEE. CDR3: CASSLVTAGYYTEAFF. The CDR3 DNA follows: TGTGCCAGCAGCTTGGTTACGGCAGGGTATTACACTGAAGCTTTCTTT. Full variable domain (rest looked up from reference TRBV5-6 and TRBJ1-1): DAGVTQSPTHLIKTRGQQVTLRCSPKSGHDTVSWYQQALGQGPQFIFQYYEEEERQRGNFPDRFSGHQFPNYSSELNVNALLLGDSALYLCASSLVTAGYYTEAFFGQGTRLTVV.

The genes are TRBV12-3 or TRBV12-4 and TRBJ1-5; D remains ambiguous. Trimming removed 4 bases from V and 9 bases from J, with 10 bases in between. The CDR3 is made up of 12 amino acids. The CDR3 is CASSSPGSPQHF. CDR3 DNA: TGTGCCAGCAGTTCCCCGGGTTCGCCCCAGCATTTT.

The chain employs TRBV7-2 and TRBJ2-2; 8 bases agree with TRBD1. The CDR3 totals 16 residues. The germline gives CDR1 SGHTA, CDR2 FQGNSA. V gave up 1 base and J gave up 4 bases; unmatched junction bases: 5. Here the CDR3 reads CASSLVTGAVTGELFF. CDR3 nucleotides: TGTGCCAGCAGCTTAGTGACAGGGGCGGTCACCGGGGAGCTGTTTTTT.

In its sample, this clone was seen a few times. The chain recombines TRBV7-9 with TRBJ1-2; 8 positions agree with TRBD1. V shed 6 bases and J 3 bases; nucleotides not matched to a gene: 9. CDR3 length: 15 residues. In germline, CDR1 is SEHNR, CDR2 FQNEAQ (reference sequence). The CDR3 DNA reads TGTGCCAGCAGTATCGGACAGGGAGGTTACTATGGCTACACCTTC. The encoded protein is CASSIGQGGYYGYTF. Variable domain in full (rest from reference TRBV7-9 and TRBJ1-2): DTGVSQNPRHKITKRGQNVTFRCDPISEHNRLYWYRQTLGQGPEFLTYFQNEAQLEKSRLLSDRFSAERPKGSFSTLEIQRTEQGDSAMYLCASSIGQGGYYGYTFGSGTRLTVV.

The genes are TRBV2 and TRBJ1-6; possibly TRBD1 for D (6 bases). V lost 3 bases and J 10 bases, leaving 19 bases between the germline ends. CDR3 length: 16 amino acids. Germline CDR1 is SNHLY and CDR2 is FYNNEI. CDR3 in amino acids: CASSDRRQGLGSPLHF. CDR3 nucleotide sequence: TGTGCCAGCAGTGATCGGCGCCAGGGGCTCGGATCACCCCTCCACTTT. The entire variable domain, with the rest obtained from reference TRBV2 and TRBJ1-6, is as follows: EPEVTQTPSHQVTQMGQEVILRCVPISNHLYFYWYRQILGQKVEFLVSFYNNEISEKSEIFDDQFSVERPDGSNFTLKIRSTKLEDSAMYFCASSDRRQGLGSPLHFGNGTRLTVT.

The chain links TRBV2 to TRBJ1-4, with TRBD1 matching over 7 bases. V shed 4 bases and J 5 bases; nucleotides not matched to a gene: 4. CDR3 length: 14 amino acids. CDR1 is SNHLY, CDR2 FYNNEI, per germline. CDR3 region: CASSGDRANEKLFF. The CDR3 DNA reads TGTGCCAGCAGTGGGGACAGAGCGAATGAAAAACTGTTTTTT.

The chain is built from TRBV6-5 and TRBJ1-3; no clear D. Trimming cost V 1 base and J 4 bases, with 11 bases left between them. Germline assignment: CDR1 MNHEY and CDR2 SVGAGI. This CDR3 is built from 15 residues. DNA of the CDR3: TGTGCCAGCAGTTACTACGGGTTGGAAGGAAACACCATATATTTT. It specifies CASSYYGLEGNTIYF.

The chain recombines TRBV28 with TRBJ1-4; 9 bases are shared with TRBD1. CDR1 and CDR2 (germline): MDHEN, SYDVKM. The V segment lost 2 bases and the J segment 7 bases; nucleotides outside the gene matches: 5. This CDR3 comprises 15 residues. The chain's CDR3 is CASSLTGGIGEKLFF. CDR3 DNA: TGTGCCAGCAGTTTAACAGGGGGCATCGGTGAAAAACTGTTTTTT.

The V and J genes are TRBV6-4 and TRBJ1-2; D call uncertain. V lost 2 bases and J 3 bases, leaving 4 bases between the germline ends. Germline-derived CDR1 and CDR2 are MRHNA and SNTAGT. The CDR3 spans 12 residues. The CDR3 DNA is TGTGCCAGCAGTGACGGCTACTATGGCTACACCTTC. Protein sequence: CASSDGYYGYTF.

The chain recombines TRBV6-5 with TRBJ1-5, with 8 bases aligning to TRBD1. This CDR3 spans 14 amino acids. Looked up from germline, CDR1 is MNHEY and CDR2 is SVGAGI. V was pared by 6 bases and J by 3 bases, with 4 bases of the junction left unmatched. CDR3 amino acids: CASSRTGNNQPQHF. The CDR3 region has the DNA TGTGCCAGCAGCCGGACAGGGAACAATCAGCCCCAGCATTTT.

The V gene is TRBV11-2, the J gene TRBJ2-7; TRBD1 matches at 10 bases. Germline CDR1 reads SGHAT; CDR2 reads FQNNGV. The length of the CDR3 is 17 residues. Losses at the gene ends were 4 bases for V and 5 bases for J; bases not matched to a gene: 14. CDR3 protein: CASSSRRTPGQGNEQYF. CDR3 sequence (DNA): TGTGCCAGCAGCTCGCGTCGAACCCCGGGACAGGGGAACGAGCAGTACTTC.

This clone was seen a handful of times. The sample has other DNA sequences that encode this CDR3 too. The V and J genes are TRBV28 and TRBJ1-2; 7 bases agree with TRBD1. The CDR3 length is 16 residues. Germline-derived CDR1 and CDR2 are MDHEN and SYDVKM. After removal of 4 bases from V and 7 bases from J, the junction contained 15 bases not matched to a gene. The CDR3 bases are TGTGCCAGCAGTTACCGACAGGGACCAGGCTCATCTGGCTACACCTTC. Amino acid sequence: CASSYRQGPGSSGYTF.

This clone has a single count. The rearrangement uses TRBV7-9 and TRBJ1-2, with a weak D call TRBD1 (5 bases). The V gene's germline CDR1 is SEHNR and CDR2 FQNEAQ (reference sequence). The ends were cut back, 2 bases at V and 7 bases at J, with 14 bases in the middle. There are 14 residues in the CDR3. The CDR3 coding sequence is TGTGCCAGCAGCTTATGGCAGGGCGGCGGTGGCTACACCTTC. Amino acid sequence: CASSLWQGGGGYTF.

The chain combines TRBV11-2 with TRBJ2-3; TRBD1 aligns across 9 bases. J was trimmed by 0 bases and V by 5 bases; bases with no gene match: 6. In germline, CDR1 is SGHAT, CDR2 FQNNGV. The CDR3 covers 16 residues. CDR3 DNA: TGTGCCAGCAGCCTGGGGACAGGGTTTAGCACAGATACGCAGTATTTT. It specifies CASSLGTGFSTDTQYF.

This chain joins TRBV6-5 and TRBJ1-1; D remains unclear. V was cut by 4 bases and J by 1 base, with 13 bases left in between. The germline CDR1 and CDR2 sequences are MNHEY and SVGAGI. The CDR3 has 15 amino acids. The chain's CDR3 is CASSSLPTQNTEAFF. In nucleotides, the CDR3 is TGTGCCAGCAGTTCCCTCCCGACACAGAACACTGAAGCTTTCTTT.

The chain is built from TRBV11-3 and TRBJ2-7, with D possibly TRBD1 on 6 matching bases. CDR1 is SGHNT, CDR2 YENEEA, per germline. Trimming pared 5 bases from V and 9 bases from J, leaving 17 bases between. The CDR3 extends over 13 amino acids. The CDR3 loop is CASSPGGGAGQYF. CDR3 in DNA: TGTGCCAGCAGCCCCGGTGGGGGCGCGGGGCAGTACTTC.

The CDR3 loop is CASSFRTSGGAGSEQFF. The CDR3 DNA sequence: TGTGCCAGCAGTTTCCGGACTAGCGGGGGGGCCGGGAGCGAGCAGTTCTTC. The chain couples TRBV27 to TRBJ2-1, with TRBD2 identical over 15 bases. The junction had 10 bases not matched to a gene; V was cut back by 3 bases and J by 10 bases. The CDR3 contains 17 residues. Looked up from germline, CDR1 is MNHEY and CDR2 is SMNVEV (reference sequence).

This clone was observed a single time. This rearrangement joins TRBV29-1 to TRBJ2-1; D is ambiguous. Deletions cut 4 bases from V and 5 bases from J, with 3 bases between. The CDR3 runs to 10 residues. CDR1 SQVTM and CDR2 ANQGSEA come from the germline V gene. The CDR3, as DNA: TGCAGCGTTGCAAACAATGAGCAGTTCTTC. Protein product: CSVANNEQFF.

The rearrangement uses TRBV5-1 and TRBJ2-1, with 7 positions matching TRBD1. The CDR3 covers 14 residues. Trimming cost V 4 bases and J 2 bases; bases outside gene matches: 3. The germline CDR1 and CDR2 sequences are SGHRS and YFSETQ. The CDR3, as DNA: TGCGCCAGCAGCATTGGGACAGCCTACAATGAGCAGTTCTTC. Encoded protein: CASSIGTAYNEQFF.

The chain joins TRBV11-2 to TRBJ2-3; no reliable D call. The germline V gene has CDR1 SGHAT and CDR2 FQNNGV. The CDR3 runs to 14 residues. V lost 0 bases to trimming and J lost 8 bases, with 12 bases between them. The CDR3 DNA is TGTGCCAGCAGCTTAGATCAGGTAGTAGGTACGCAGTATTTT. It translates to CASSLDQVVGTQYF. Based on the CDR3 plus reference TRBV11-2 and TRBJ2-3, the full variable domain is EAGVAQSPRYKIIEKRQSVAFWCNPISGHATLYWYQQILGQGPKLLIQFQNNGVVDDSQLPKDRFSAERLKGVDSTLKIQPAKLEDSAVYLCASSLDQVVGTQYFGPGTRLTVL.

In regard to this clone: This sample includes further DNA sequences coding for the same CDR3. The chain recombines TRBV6-5 with TRBJ1-5; a possible D gene is TRBD1 (5 bases). The CDR3 totals 15 residues. Trimming took off 0 bases at V and 0 bases at J, with 6 bases between the two ends. Germline V gene sequence: CDR1 MNHEY, CDR2 SVGAGI. CDR3 loop: CASSYSRGSNQPQHF. The CDR3 coding sequence is TGTGCCAGCAGTTACTCAAGGGGTAGCAATCAGCCCCAGCATTTT.